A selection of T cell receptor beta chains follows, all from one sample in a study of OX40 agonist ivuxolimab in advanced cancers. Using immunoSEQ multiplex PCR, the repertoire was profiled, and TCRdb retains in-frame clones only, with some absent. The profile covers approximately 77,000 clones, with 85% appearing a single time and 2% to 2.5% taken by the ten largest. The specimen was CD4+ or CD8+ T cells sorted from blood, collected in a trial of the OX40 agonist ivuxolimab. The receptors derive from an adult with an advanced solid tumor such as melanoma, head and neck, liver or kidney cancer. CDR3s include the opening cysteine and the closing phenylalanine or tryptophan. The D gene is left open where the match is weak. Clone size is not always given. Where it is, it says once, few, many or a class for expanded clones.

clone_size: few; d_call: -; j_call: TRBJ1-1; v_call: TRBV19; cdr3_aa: CASSEGDGWTEAFF; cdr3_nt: TGTGCCAGTAGTGAGGGGGATGGTTGGACTGAAGCTTTCTTT
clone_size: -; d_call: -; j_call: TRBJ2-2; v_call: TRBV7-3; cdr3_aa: CASSLMQGSTGELFF; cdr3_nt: TGTGCCAGCAGCTTAATGCAGGGGTCGACCGGGGAGCTGTTTTTT
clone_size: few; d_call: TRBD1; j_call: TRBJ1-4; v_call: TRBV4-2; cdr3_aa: CASSQDGQGNEKLFF; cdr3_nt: TGTGCCAGCAGCCAAGACGGACAGGGGAATGAAAAACTGTTTTTT
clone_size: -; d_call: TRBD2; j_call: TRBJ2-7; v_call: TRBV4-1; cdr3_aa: CASSQDELAGEGQYF; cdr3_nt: TGCGCCAGCAGCCAAGATGAACTAGCGGGAGAAGGGCAGTACTTC
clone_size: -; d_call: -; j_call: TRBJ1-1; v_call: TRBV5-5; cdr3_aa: CASSQTPGQNTEAFF; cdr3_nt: TGTGCCAGCAGTCAAACACCGGGACAGAACACTGAAGCTTTCTTT
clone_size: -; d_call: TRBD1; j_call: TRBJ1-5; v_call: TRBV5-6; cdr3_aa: CASSLSGQGRNQPQHF; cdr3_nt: TGTGCCAGCAGCTTGTCCGGACAGGGGCGCAATCAGCCCCAGCATTTT
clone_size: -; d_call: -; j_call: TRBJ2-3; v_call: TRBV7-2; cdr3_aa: CASRKVGTSYTDTQYF; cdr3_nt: TGTGCCAGCAGGAAAGTTGGGACTTCCTACACAGATACGCAGTATTTT
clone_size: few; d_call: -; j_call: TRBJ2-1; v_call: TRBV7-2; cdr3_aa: CASSLAPSSYNEQFF; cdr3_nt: TGTGCCAGCAGCTTAGCACCTAGCTCCTACAATGAGCAGTTCTTC
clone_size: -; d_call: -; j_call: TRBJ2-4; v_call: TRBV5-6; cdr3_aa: CASSPLGGRGDHIQYF; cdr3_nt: TGTGCCAGCAGCCCCCTTGGGGGAAGAGGGGACCACATTCAGTACTTC
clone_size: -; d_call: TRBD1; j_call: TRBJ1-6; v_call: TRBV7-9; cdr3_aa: CASSPWTGGDSPLHF; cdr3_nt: TGTGCCAGCAGCCCCTGGACAGGGGGGGATTCACCCCTCCACTTT
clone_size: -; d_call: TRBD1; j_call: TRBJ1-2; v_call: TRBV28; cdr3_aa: CASTPGGTGKGVTF; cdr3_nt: TGTGCCAGCACTCCAGGGGGGACAGGGAAAGGCGTCACCTTC
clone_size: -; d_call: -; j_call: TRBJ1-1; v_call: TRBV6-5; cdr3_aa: CASSRSWGTEAFF; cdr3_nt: TGTGCCAGCAGTCGGTCGTGGGGCACTGAAGCTTTCTTT
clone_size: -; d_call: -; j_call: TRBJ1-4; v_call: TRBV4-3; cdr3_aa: CASSQDGRGRNEKLFF; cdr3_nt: TGCGCCAGCAGCCAAGATGGTCGGGGGAGGAATGAAAAACTGTTTTTT
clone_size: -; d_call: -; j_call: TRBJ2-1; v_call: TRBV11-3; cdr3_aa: CASSPQGFGGAQFF; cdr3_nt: TGTGCCAGCAGCCCTCAAGGTTTTGGGGGGGCGCAGTTCTTC
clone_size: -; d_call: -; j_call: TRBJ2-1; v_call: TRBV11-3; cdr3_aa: CASSLEGPGNEQFF; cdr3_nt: TGTGCCAGCAGCTTAGAAGGTCCGGGGAATGAGCAGTTCTTC
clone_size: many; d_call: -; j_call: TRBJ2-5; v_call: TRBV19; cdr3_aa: CASSGSSGGETQYF; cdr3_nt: TGTGCCAGTAGTGGTTCTAGTGGTGGAGAGACCCAGTACTTC
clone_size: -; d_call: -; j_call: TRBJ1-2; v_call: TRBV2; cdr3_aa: CASSVGGVGHFYTF; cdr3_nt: TGTGCCAGCAGTGTGGGCGGGGTCGGCCATTTCTACACCTTC
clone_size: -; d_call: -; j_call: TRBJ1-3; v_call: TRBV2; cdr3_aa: CASSTTASLRGNTIYF; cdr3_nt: TGTGCCAGCAGTACAACGGCGAGTCTTCGAGGAAACACCATATATTTT
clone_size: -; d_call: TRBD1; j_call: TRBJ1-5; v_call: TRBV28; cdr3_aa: CASRIAGGSNQPQHF; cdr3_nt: TGTGCCAGCAGAATAGCAGGGGGTAGCAATCAGCCCCAGCATTTT
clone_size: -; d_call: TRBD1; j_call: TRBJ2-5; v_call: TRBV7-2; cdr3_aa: CATGQGRETQYF; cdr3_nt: TGTGCAACCGGACAGGGACGAGAGACCCAGTACTTC
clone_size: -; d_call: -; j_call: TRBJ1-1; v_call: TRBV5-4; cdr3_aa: CATLRGGVTEAFF; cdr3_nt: TGTGCCACCCTAAGGGGAGGGGTTACTGAAGCTTTCTTT
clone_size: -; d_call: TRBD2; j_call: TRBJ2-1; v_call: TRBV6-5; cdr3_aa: CASSYSGGSSYNEQFF; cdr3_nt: TGTGCCAGCAGTTACAGCGGGGGTAGCTCCTACAATGAGCAGTTCTTC
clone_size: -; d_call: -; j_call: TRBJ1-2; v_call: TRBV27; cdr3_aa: CASSLEGRRGYTF; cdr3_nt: TGTGCCAGCAGTTTAGAGGGTCGCCGCGGCTACACCTTC
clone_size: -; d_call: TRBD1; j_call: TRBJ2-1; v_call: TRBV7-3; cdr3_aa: CASSLFGTGPYNEQFF; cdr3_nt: TGTGCCAGCAGCTTATTCGGGACAGGGCCCTACAATGAGCAGTTCTTC
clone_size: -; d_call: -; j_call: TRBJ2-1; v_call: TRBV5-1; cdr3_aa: CASRQGLSYNEQFF; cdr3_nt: TGCGCCAGCAGACAGGGATTATCCTACAATGAGCAGTTCTTC
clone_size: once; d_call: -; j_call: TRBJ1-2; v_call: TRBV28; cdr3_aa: CASSTGVGGVYGYTF; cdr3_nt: TGTGCCAGCAGCACCGGGGTAGGAGGCGTCTATGGCTACACCTTC
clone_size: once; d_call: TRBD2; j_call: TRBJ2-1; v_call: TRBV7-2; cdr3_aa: CASSLGLAGEREQFF; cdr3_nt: TGTGCCAGCAGCTTAGGGCTAGCGGGGGAACGGGAGCAGTTCTTC
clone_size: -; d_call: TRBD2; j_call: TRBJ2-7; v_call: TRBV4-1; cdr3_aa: CASSLLSTGRTYEQYF; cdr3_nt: TGCGCCAGCAGCCTCCTTAGTACCGGGAGGACTTACGAGCAGTACTTC
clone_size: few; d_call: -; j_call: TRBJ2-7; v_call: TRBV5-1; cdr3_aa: CASSRDRWEQYF; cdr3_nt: TGCGCCAGCAGCCGGGACCGATGGGAGCAGTACTTC
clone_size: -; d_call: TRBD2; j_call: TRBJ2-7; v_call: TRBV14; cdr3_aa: CASSQVLRRTSLDEQYF; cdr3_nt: TGTGCCAGCAGCCAAGTCCTCCGAAGGACTAGCCTCGACGAGCAGTACTTC
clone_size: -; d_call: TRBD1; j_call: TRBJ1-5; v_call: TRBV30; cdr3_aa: CAWSGPDRGREPQHF; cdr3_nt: TGTGCCTGGAGTGGCCCGGACAGGGGGCGGGAGCCCCAGCATTTT
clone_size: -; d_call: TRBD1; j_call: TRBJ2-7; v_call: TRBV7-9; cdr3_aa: CASSPGTGRYEQYF; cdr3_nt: TGTGCCAGCAGCCCCGGGACAGGGCGCTACGAGCAGTACTTC